This T cell receptor (beta chain) emerged from a study of T cell changes during pregnancy in multiple sclerosis. The germline gives CDR1 SGHRS, CDR2 YFSETQ. This CDR3 comprises 13 residues. With 4 bases removed from V and 13 bases from J, the gap between germline ends came to 20 bases. Sequencing was performed with immunoSEQ multiplex PCR; in TCRdb, only in-frame clones are kept and a portion is missing. The repertoire holds over 60,000 clones, with roughly 91% as singletons. The source of this sequence is a female donor in good health, enrolled as a control in a pregnancy study. The sequencing used peripheral blood, collected in the third trimester of pregnancy. The J gene is TRBJ1-2, the V gene TRBV5-1; possible D gene TRBD1, 6 bases. This CDR3 is CASSAGATGLGTF. As DNA, the CDR3 is TGCGCCAGCAGCGCCGGAGCAACAGGGCTGGGCACCTTC.